This TCR beta chain was documented in a study of response to subunit inactivated influenza vaccine. From the RT-PCR reads, TCRdb called clonotypes with MiXCR, one entry per CDR3 protein. The profile covers more than 400,000 distinct CDR3 sequences, with roughly 7.6% appearing a single time and over 10% taken by the ten largest. Germline V gives CDR1 SGHTA, CDR2 FQGNSA. The CDR3 loop spans 16 amino acids. After removal of 4 bases from V and 10 bases from J, the junction contained 13 bases not matched to a gene. This clonotype came up a few times. The J gene is TRBJ2-1, the V gene TRBV7-2; 10 bases are a match to TRBD2. The receptor's source is a man in his fifties or sixties who received an inactivated influenza vaccine. This specimen consisted of PBMCs from blood, obtained about 23 months after vaccination. CDR3 nucleotide sequence: TGTGCCAGCAGCTCGAGCACTAGCGGGGCGGCTCAAGAGCAGTTCTTC. Translation gives CASSSSTSGAAQEQFF.